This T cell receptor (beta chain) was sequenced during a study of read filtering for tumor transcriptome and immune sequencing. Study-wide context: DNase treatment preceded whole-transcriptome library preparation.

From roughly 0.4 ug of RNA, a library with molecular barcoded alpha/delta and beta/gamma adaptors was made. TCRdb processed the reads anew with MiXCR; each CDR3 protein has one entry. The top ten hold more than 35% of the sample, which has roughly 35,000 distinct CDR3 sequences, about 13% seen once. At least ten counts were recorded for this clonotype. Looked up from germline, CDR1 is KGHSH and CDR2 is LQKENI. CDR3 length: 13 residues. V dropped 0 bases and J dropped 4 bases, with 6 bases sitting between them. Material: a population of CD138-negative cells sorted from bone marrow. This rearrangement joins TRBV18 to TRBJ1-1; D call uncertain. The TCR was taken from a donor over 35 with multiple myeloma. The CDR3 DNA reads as TGTGCCAGCTCACCACCGGCCAGCACTGAAGCTTTCTTT. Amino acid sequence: CASSPPASTEAFF.